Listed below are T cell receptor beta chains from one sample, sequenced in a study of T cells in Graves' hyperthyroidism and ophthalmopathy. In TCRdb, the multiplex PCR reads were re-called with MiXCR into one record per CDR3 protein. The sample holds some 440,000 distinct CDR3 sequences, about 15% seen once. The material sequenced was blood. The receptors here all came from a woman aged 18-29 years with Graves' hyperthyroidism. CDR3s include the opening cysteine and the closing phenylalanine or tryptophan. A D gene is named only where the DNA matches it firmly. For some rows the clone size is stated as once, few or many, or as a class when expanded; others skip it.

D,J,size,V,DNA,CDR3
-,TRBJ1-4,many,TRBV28,TGTGCCAGCAGTTTTGGGGGTGCAACTAATGAAAAACTGTTTTTT,CASSFGGATNEKLFF
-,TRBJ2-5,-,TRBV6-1,TGTGCCAGCAGTCCCCATCAGGTCGGGGGCCAAGAGACCCAGTACTTC,CASSPHQVGGQETQYF
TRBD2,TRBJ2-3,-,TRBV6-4,TGTGCCAGCAGTGAAGGGGCGTATAGAGCGGGAGTTGCAGATACGCAGTATTTT,CASSEGAYRAGVADTQYF
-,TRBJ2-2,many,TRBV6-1,TGTGCCGGCGAACAGGCCGGGGAGCTGTTTTTT,CAGEQAGELFF
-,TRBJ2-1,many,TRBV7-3,TGTGCCAGCAGCTCCACCCCGGGGACTTACAATGAGCAGTTCTTC,CASSSTPGTYNEQFF
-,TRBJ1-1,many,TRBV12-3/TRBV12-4,TGTGCCAGCAGTTTATGGACAGTTGAAGCTTTCTTT,CASSLWTVEAFF
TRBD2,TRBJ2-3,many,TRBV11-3,TGTGCCAGCAGCCCAAGGACTAGCGTTAGCACAGATACGCAGTATTTT,CASSPRTSVSTDTQYF
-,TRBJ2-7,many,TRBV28,TGTGCCAGCAGGTCCAGCCAAGGGGGCGAGCAGTACTTC,CASRSSQGGEQYF
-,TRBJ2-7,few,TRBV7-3,TGTGCCAGCAGCCCCGATGGCCGCGTTCGGGTCTACGAGCAGTACTTC,CASSPDGRVRVYEQYF
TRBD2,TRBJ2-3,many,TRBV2,TGTGCCAGCAGTCAGGTGGGAGAAGTGGGACTAGCCCTCCCGGGGACGCAGTATTTT,CASSQVGEVGLALPGTQYF